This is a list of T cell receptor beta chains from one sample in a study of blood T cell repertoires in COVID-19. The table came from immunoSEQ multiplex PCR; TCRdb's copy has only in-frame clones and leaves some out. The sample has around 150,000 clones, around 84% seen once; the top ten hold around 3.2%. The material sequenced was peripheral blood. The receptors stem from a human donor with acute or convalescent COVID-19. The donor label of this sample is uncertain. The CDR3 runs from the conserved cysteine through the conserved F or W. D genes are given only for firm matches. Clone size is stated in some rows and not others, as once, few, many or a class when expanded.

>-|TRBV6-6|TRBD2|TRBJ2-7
CASSYSPSGVTYEQYF
TGTGCCAGCAGTTACTCGCCTAGCGGGGTTACCTACGAGCAGTACTTC
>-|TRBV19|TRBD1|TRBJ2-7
CASSITGERYEQYF
TGTGCCAGTAGTATAACAGGGGAGCGCTACGAGCAGTACTTC
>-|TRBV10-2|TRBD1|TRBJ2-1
CASSEQGQGIYNEQFF
TGCGCCAGCAGTGAGCAGGGACAGGGAATCTACAATGAGCAGTTCTTC
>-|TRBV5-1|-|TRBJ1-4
CASSLGTSGNEKLFF
TGCGCCAGCAGCTTGGGGACTAGCGGTAATGAAAAACTGTTTTTT
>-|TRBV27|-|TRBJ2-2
CASSKNPGQLTRTGELFF
TGTGCCAGCAGTAAAAACCCGGGACAACTGACACGCACCGGGGAGCTGTTTTTT
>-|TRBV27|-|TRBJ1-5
CASSYTGSQPQHF
TGTGCCAGCAGCTATACAGGGTCCCAGCCCCAGCATTTT
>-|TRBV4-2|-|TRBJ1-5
CASSQDRGESQPQHF
TGTGCCAGCAGCCAAGACCGGGGGGAGAGTCAGCCCCAGCATTTT
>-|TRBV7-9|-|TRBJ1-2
CASSLSSEYYGYTF
TGTGCCAGCAGCTTATCGTCAGAATATTATGGCTACACCTTC
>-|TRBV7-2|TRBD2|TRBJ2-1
CASTQRGGRWNEQFF
TGTGCCAGCACGCAACGGGGGGGCCGGTGGAATGAGCAGTTCTTC
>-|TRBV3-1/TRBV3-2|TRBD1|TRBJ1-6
CASSLRQGGNSPLHF
TGTGCCAGCAGCCTTCGACAGGGAGGTAATTCACCCCTCCACTTT
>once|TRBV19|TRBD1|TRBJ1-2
CASSTGTGTNYGYTF
TGTGCCAGTAGTACCGGGACAGGAACTAACTATGGCTACACCTTC
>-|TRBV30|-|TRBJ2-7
CAWSVQLTGPLYF
TGTGCCTGGAGTGTACAGCTAACAGGACCCCTATACTTC
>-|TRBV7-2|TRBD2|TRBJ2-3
CASSPFSGGTDTQYF
TGTGCCAGCAGCCCCTTTAGCGGGGGCACAGATACGCAGTATTTT
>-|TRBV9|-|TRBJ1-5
CASSVTGLGQPQHF
TGTGCCAGCAGCGTAACAGGGCTCGGCCAGCCCCAGCATTTT
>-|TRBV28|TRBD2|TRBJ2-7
CASPKTASGETLGEQYF
TGTGCCAGCCCAAAGACGGCTAGCGGGGAGACCCTGGGCGAGCAGTACTTC
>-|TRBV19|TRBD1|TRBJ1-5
CASSIRQGGQPQHF
TGTGCCAGTAGTATTAGACAGGGGGGTCAGCCCCAGCATTTT
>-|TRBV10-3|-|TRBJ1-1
CAISEGVNTEAFF
TGTGCCATCAGTGAAGGGGTGAACACTGAAGCTTTCTTT
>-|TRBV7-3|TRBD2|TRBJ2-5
CASSPRGGERETQYF
TGTGCCAGCAGCCCTCGGGGGGGTGAGCGGGAGACCCAGTACTTC
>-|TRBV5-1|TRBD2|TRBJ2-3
CASSELAGALGTDTQYF
TGCGCCAGCAGCGAACTAGCGGGGGCCTTAGGCACAGATACGCAGTATTTT
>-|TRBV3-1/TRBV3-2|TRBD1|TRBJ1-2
CASSPQGDYGYTF
TGTGCCAGCAGTCCACAGGGGGACTATGGCTACACCTTC
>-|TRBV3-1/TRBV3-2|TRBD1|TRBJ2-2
CASSQAEGQGYTGELFF
TGTGCCAGCAGCCAGGCCGAGGGACAGGGTTACACCGGGGAGCTGTTTTTT
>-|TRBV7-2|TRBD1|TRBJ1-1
CASSPRDRGAIMNTEAFF
TGTGCCAGCAGCCCCCGGGACAGGGGTGCCATTATGAACACTGAAGCTTTCTTT
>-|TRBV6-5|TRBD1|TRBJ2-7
CASRSGGAFEQYF
TGTGCCAGCAGATCAGGGGGCGCGTTCGAGCAGTACTTC
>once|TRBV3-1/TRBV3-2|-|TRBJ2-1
CASSQERLASNEQFF
TGTGCCAGCAGCCAAGAGAGGCTCGCCTCGAATGAGCAGTTCTTC
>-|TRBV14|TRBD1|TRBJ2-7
CASSQAHTGGGEQYF
TGTGCCAGCAGCCAAGCCCACACAGGGGGAGGAGAGCAGTACTTC